The rows below give T cell receptor beta chains drawn from one sample of a study of cytomegalovirus exposure and HLA in healthy donors. Produced via immunoSEQ multiplex PCR; TCRdb's table is partial and in-frame only. This table holds about 59,000 clones, around 92% found once. The material sequenced was PBMCs. These receptors came from a man younger than 45 in good health and CMV-seropositive. The conserved cysteine and the conserved F or W are not part of the CDR3 here. The order of the fields is CDR3 protein, V gene, J gene.

CDR3: ASSSPEGMNTEAF
V: TRBV19
J: TRBJ1-1

CDR3: ASSPGLANTDTQY
V: TRBV4-1
J: TRBJ2-3

CDR3: ASSERGQGVGGYT
V: TRBV2
J: TRBJ1-2

CDR3: ASSLVRLAPHEQY
V: TRBV5-5
J: TRBJ2-7

CDR3: ASSLNREETQY
V: TRBV5-4
J: TRBJ2-5

CDR3: ASSLLTENTEAF
V: TRBV9
J: TRBJ1-1

CDR3: ASSLALGTGTNEQY
V: TRBV5-1
J: TRBJ2-7

CDR3: AWSVLGFDNEQF
V: TRBV30
J: TRBJ2-1

CDR3: ASSVEGQSSGNTIY
V: TRBV9
J: TRBJ1-3

CDR3: AWPGGAVGNQPQH
V: TRBV30
J: TRBJ1-5

CDR3: ASRGGELGETQY
V: TRBV27
J: TRBJ2-5

CDR3: ASSLGAAKNIQY
V: TRBV5-5
J: TRBJ2-4

CDR3: ASSPLDRGGYGYT
V: TRBV2
J: TRBJ1-2

CDR3: ASSLTGRTEAF
V: TRBV5-6
J: TRBJ1-1

CDR3: ASTTGTSGYNEQF
V: TRBV19
J: TRBJ2-1

CDR3: ASSFPVGGHYGYT
V: TRBV11-2
J: TRBJ1-2

CDR3: ASSYAGFSTEAF
V: TRBV6-5
J: TRBJ1-1

CDR3: ASRTTPGQGAYNEQF
V: TRBV28
J: TRBJ2-1

CDR3: ASSLSSGTGATEAF
V: TRBV18
J: TRBJ1-1

CDR3: ASSESLVNANTGELF
V: TRBV25-1
J: TRBJ2-2

CDR3: ASSTGGVGEKLF
V: TRBV28
J: TRBJ1-4

CDR3: ASSTRDRTYEQY
V: TRBV18
J: TRBJ2-7

CDR3: ASSLRTGGAEAF
V: TRBV14
J: TRBJ1-1

CDR3: ASRQGSYEQY
V: TRBV28
J: TRBJ2-7